These 28 T cell receptor beta chains were all obtained from the same sample, sequenced in a study of somatic mutations in cytotoxic T cells in rheumatoid arthritis. Sequencing was performed with immunoSEQ multiplex PCR; in TCRdb, only in-frame clones are kept and a portion is missing. The sample holds roughly 20,000 clones, around 80% seen once. The material sequenced was CD8+ T cells sorted from blood. These receptors all stem from an adult with rheumatoid arthritis.

This clone was seen once. J is TRBJ2-3 and V is TRBV6-4; 7 bases map to TRBD1. Germline lookup yields CDR1 MRHNA and CDR2 SNTAGT. This CDR3 has 14 amino acids. The V and J ends lost 6 bases and 1 base, in that order; junction bases with no gene match: 4. CDR3 nucleotides: TGTGCCAGCAGCGACCAGGGGGGCACAGATACGCAGTATTTT. This codes for CASSDQGGTDTQYF.

V gene TRBV5-1 combines with J gene TRBJ2-7, with a weak D call TRBD1 (8 bases). The CDR3 is 16 amino acids. Trimming stripped 0 bases from V and 2 bases from J, with 15 bases between. Germline loops: CDR1 SGHRS, CDR2 YFSETQ. The CDR3 loop reads CASSLATQGGTYEQYF. The CDR3 bases are TGCGCCAGCAGCTTGGCCACACAGGGGGGGACCTACGAGCAGTACTTC.

The chain joins TRBV19 to TRBJ1-2; perhaps TRBD1 as D (6 bases). The CDR3 loop spans 14 amino acids. V was pared by 3 bases and J by 4 bases, with 12 bases between. CDR1 LNHDA and CDR2 SQIVND come from the germline V gene (reference sequence). CDR3 sequence reads: CASSIVSGAYGYTF. CDR3 nucleotide sequence: TGTGCCAGTAGTATCGTTTCAGGGGCCTATGGCTACACCTTC. The whole variable domain, filled in from reference TRBV19 and TRBJ1-2, reads DGGITQSPKYLFRKEGQNVTLSCEQNLNHDAMYWYRQDPGQGLRLIYYSQIVNDFQKGDIAEGYSVSREKKESFPLTVTSAQKNPTAFYLCASSIVSGAYGYTFGSGTRLTVV.

The chain recombines TRBV6-4 with TRBJ2-3, with 8 bases aligning to TRBD2. The CDR3 consists of 15 residues. CDR1 MRHNA and CDR2 SNTAGT come from the germline V gene. Losses at the gene ends were 5 bases for V and 3 bases for J; bases not matched to a gene: 7. The CDR3 reads CASSQAGEGTDTQYF. The CDR3 DNA reads as TGTGCCAGCAGTCAAGCGGGGGAGGGGACAGATACGCAGTATTTT.

The rearrangement joins TRBV9 to TRBJ1-1, with D uncertain. The germline CDR1 and CDR2 sequences are SGDLS and YYNGEE. This CDR3 comprises 12 residues. Trimming cost V 2 bases and J 7 bases, with 9 bases left between them. CDR3 nucleotide sequence: TGTGCCAGCAGCGTTTCCGAGGGTGAAGCTTTCTTT. It is translated as CASSVSEGEAFF.

The gene calls are TRBV7-8 and TRBJ2-5, with TRBD2 as a possible D gene (5 bases). Trimming took 4 bases from V and 7 from J, leaving 10 bases between them. The CDR3 consists of 12 residues. Germline assignment: CDR1 SGHVS and CDR2 FQNEAQ. This chain's CDR3 is CASSYGAGTQYF. DNA of the CDR3: TGTGCCAGCAGCTACGGTGCGGGGACCCAGTACTTC. Drawing the rest from reference TRBV7-8 and TRBJ2-5, the complete variable domain is GAGVSQSPRYKVAKRGQDVALRCDPISGHVSLFWYQQALGQGPEFLTYFQNEAQLDKSGLPSDRFFAERPEGSVSTLKIQRTQQEDSAVYLCASSYGAGTQYFGPGTRLLVL.

V gene TRBV5-1 combines with J gene TRBJ2-7; TRBD2 matches 10 bases. V lost 1 base to trimming and J lost 3 bases; unmatched junction nucleotides: 4. From germline, CDR1 is SGHRS and CDR2 YFSETQ. The CDR3 is 15 amino acids. CDR3 region: CASSLLAGALYEQYF. The CDR3 DNA follows: TGCGCCAGCAGCTTGCTAGCGGGGGCCCTCTACGAGCAGTACTTC.

This clone was seen a handful of times. The V and J genes are TRBV2 and TRBJ1-2; D gene uncertain. Deletions cut 8 bases from V and 2 bases from J, with 21 bases between. The germline gives CDR1 SNHLY, CDR2 FYNNEI. The length of the CDR3 is 16 residues. This chain's CDR3 is CASRPELLLANYGYTF. The DNA for the CDR3 is TGTGCCAGCCGTCCCGAGCTCCTGTTGGCGAACTATGGCTACACCTTC. Together with reference TRBV2 and TRBJ1-2, the CDR3 gives the full variable domain: EPEVTQTPSHQVTQMGQEVILRCVPISNHLYFYWYRQILGQKVEFLVSFYNNEISEKSEIFDDQFSVERPDGSNFTLKIRSTKLEDSAMYFCASRPELLLANYGYTFGSGTRLTVV.

The rearrangement uses TRBV5-5 and TRBJ2-1, with 7 bases aligning to TRBD2. Germline CDR1 and CDR2: SGHKS and YYEKEE (reference sequence). The junction had 6 bases not matched to a gene; V was cut back by 3 bases and J by 3 bases. The CDR3 is 15 residues long. CDR3 in DNA: TGTGCCAGCAGCTGGAAGAGCGGGGACTACAATGAGCAGTTCTTC. Protein sequence: CASSWKSGDYNEQFF. The whole variable domain, filled in from reference TRBV5-5 and TRBJ2-1, reads DAGVTQSPTHLIKTRGQQVTLRCSPISGHKSVSWYQQVLGQGPQFIFQYYEKEERGRGNFPDRFSARQFPNYSSELNVNALLLGDSALYLCASSWKSGDYNEQFFGPGTRLTVL.

There are a few counts of this clone. The chain employs TRBV15 and TRBJ2-1; D gene ambiguous. Germline V gene data show CDR1 as LNHNV and CDR2 as YYDKDF (reference sequence). Trimming left V 8 bases short and J 9 bases short, with 20 bases between. The CDR3 is 14 residues long. In DNA, the CDR3 is TGTGCCACCCGTGGGGTTGGGGAAACGAGTGAGCAGTTCTTC. Encoded protein: CATRGVGETSEQFF.

V gene TRBV7-9 combines with J gene TRBJ1-4, with D possibly being TRBD1 (6 bases). The ends were cut back, 1 base at V and 4 bases at J, with 10 bases in the middle. Germline V gene sequence: CDR1 SEHNR, CDR2 FQNEAQ (reference sequence). CDR3 length equals 15 residues. This CDR3 is CASSLGGRINEKLFF. The CDR3 coding sequence is TGTGCCAGCAGCTTAGGGGGGCGTATTAATGAAAAACTGTTTTTT.

This clone was detected only once. This chain connects TRBV23-1 to TRBJ1-4; 9 bases line up with TRBD1. TRBV23-1 carries the ORF label, with uncertain function. The CDR3 spans 14 residues. V was pared by 2 bases and J by 8 bases, with 3 bases of the junction left unmatched. CDR3 region: CASSQKGQGEKLFF. The CDR3 DNA is TGCGCCAGCAGTCAAAAGGGACAGGGAGAAAAACTGTTTTTT.

This chain joins TRBV2 and TRBJ1-2; 9 bases fit TRBD1. The CDR3 is 15 residues long. V dropped 3 bases and J dropped 4; count of bases not matched to a gene: 6. Germline lookup yields CDR1 SNHLY and CDR2 FYNNEI. CDR3 amino acids: CASSDNRGRSYGYTF. The CDR3, as DNA: TGTGCCAGCAGTGATAACAGGGGGCGAAGCTATGGCTACACCTTC.

The chain couples TRBV7-9 to TRBJ2-5; 13 positions match TRBD2. CDR3 size: 16 residues. Germline CDR1 reads SEHNR; CDR2 reads FQNEAQ (reference sequence). After removal of 3 bases from V and 1 base from J, the junction contained 2 bases not matched to a gene. CDR3 loop: CASSLRLAGGQETQYF. The CDR3 nucleotides are TGTGCCAGCAGCTTGAGACTAGCGGGAGGCCAAGAGACCCAGTACTTC.

The CDR3 reads CASSSGLNTEAFF. DNA for the CDR3: TGTGCCAGCAGCTCGGGACTTAACACTGAAGCTTTCTTT. The genes are TRBV9 and TRBJ1-1; D is possibly TRBD1 (5 bases). V was shortened by 4 bases and J by 2 bases, with 9 bases between the two germline ends. The CDR3 loop spans 13 amino acids. Germline V gene data show CDR1 as SGDLS and CDR2 as YYNGEE. Variable domain in full (rest from reference TRBV9 and TRBJ1-1): DSGVTQTPKHLITATGQRVTLRCSPRSGDLSVYWYQQSLDQGLQFLIQYYNGEERAKGNILERFSAQQFPDLHSELNLSSLELGDSALYFCASSSGLNTEAFFGQGTRLTVV.

This clone has just a few counts. The chain links TRBV9 to TRBJ2-7; 7 bases align to TRBD1. The CDR3 is 14 amino acids. Germline V gene data show CDR1 as SGDLS and CDR2 as YYNGEE. The V gene end was trimmed by 0 bases and the J gene end by 2 bases; junction bases not matched to a gene: 2. The CDR3 DNA sequence: TGTGCCAGCAGCGTAGGAGGGGGCACCTACGAGCAGTACTTC. Amino acid sequence: CASSVGGGTYEQYF.

The chain couples TRBV7-6 to TRBJ2-6, with 7 nucleotides matching TRBD1. V gave up 4 bases and J gave up 1 base; unmatched junction bases: 7. This CDR3 has 17 amino acids. CDR1 and CDR2 (germline): SGHVS, FNYEAQ. The CDR3 DNA reads TGTGCCAGCAGCTCCGGGACAGCCCCATCTGGGGCCAACGTCCTGACTTTC. Residues: CASSSGTAPSGANVLTF.

DNA of the CDR3: TGTGCCAGCAGCTTAACCCAATCAACCCCTACAGGGCTTGGAGAGCAGTACTTC. Protein sequence: CASSLTQSTPTGLGEQYF. The J gene is TRBJ2-7, the V gene TRBV7-9, with D possibly being TRBD1 (6 bases). Germline V lookup: CDR1 SEHNR, CDR2 FQNEAQ (reference sequence). The CDR3 is 18 residues long. V lost 2 bases and J lost 7, with 27 bases in between.

In its sample, this clone was seen a few times. The V gene is TRBV10-1, the J gene TRBJ2-2; the match to TRBD1 covers 7 bases. Per germline, CDR1 WNHNN and CDR2 SYGVQD (reference sequence). The CDR3 sequence is 13 residues long. V lost 4 bases to trimming and J lost 5 bases; unmatched junction nucleotides: 1. In DNA form, the CDR3 reads TGCGCCAGCAGTGTGGACAGGACCGGGGAGCTGTTTTTT. It is translated as CASSVDRTGELFF.

The genes are TRBV7-2 and TRBJ2-7, with D hard to call. There are 12 residues in the CDR3. V was clipped by 3 bases and J by 0 bases, with 3 bases between them. Germline V CDR1 and CDR2: SGHTA, FQGNSA. CDR3 loop: CASSFSSYEQYF. CDR3 nucleotides: TGTGCCAGCAGCTTTAGCTCCTACGAGCAGTACTTC.

This rearrangement joins TRBV5-1 to TRBJ2-3, with TRBD1 matching 9 bases. The V and J ends lost 4 bases and 5 bases, in that order; junction bases with no gene match: 11. This CDR3 is built from 16 residues. Germline lookup yields CDR1 SGHRS and CDR2 YFSETQ. The CDR3 coding sequence is TGCGCCAGCAGCCACCCGACAGGGGGACTCTTAGATACGCAGTATTTT. Residues: CASSHPTGGLLDTQYF.

This chain uses TRBV11-2 with TRBJ1-5; D unclear. The CDR3 length is 14 residues. Germline CDR1 and CDR2: SGHAT and FQNNGV. The V gene lost 3 bases and the J gene lost 0 bases, with 6 bases spanning the gap. The DNA for the CDR3 is TGTGCCAGCAGCTTCGGGAATAGCAATCAGCCCCAGCATTTT. This translates into CASSFGNSNQPQHF.

The V gene is TRBV7-6, the J gene TRBJ1-5, with D possibly being TRBD1 (5 bases). V was trimmed by 4 bases and J by 7 bases, leaving 14 bases between them. There are 14 residues in the CDR3. Germline V lookup: CDR1 SGHVS, CDR2 FNYEAQ. CDR3: CASSSSQGVQPQHF. The CDR3 nucleotides are TGTGCCAGCAGCTCATCCCAGGGAGTCCAGCCCCAGCATTTT.

The chain joins TRBV27 to TRBJ2-7; maybe TRBD1 (6 bases). Trimming removed 2 bases at V and 2 bases at J, with 13 bases between. CDR1 MNHEY and CDR2 SMNVEV come from the germline V gene (reference sequence). This CDR3 contains 15 residues. The CDR3 sequence is CASSLRQEQTYEQYF. The CDR3 coding sequence is TGTGCCAGCAGTTTAAGACAGGAACAGACCTACGAGCAGTACTTC.

The chain couples TRBV29-1 to TRBJ1-2; 9 bases fit TRBD1. The germline CDR1 and CDR2 sequences are SQVTM and ANQGSEA. The CDR3 extends over 16 amino acids. V was pared by 1 base and J by 6 bases, with 12 bases of the junction left unmatched. CDR3 sequence (DNA): TGCAGCGTTGAAGGGATCTGGGGACAGGGAGGCGATGGCTACACCTTC. This codes for CSVEGIWGQGGDGYTF. Combining the CDR3 with reference TRBV29-1 and TRBJ1-2 gives the whole variable domain SAVISQKPSRDICQRGTSLTIQCQVDSQVTMMFWYRQQPGQSLTLIATANQGSEATYESGFVIDKFPISRPNLTFSTLTVSNMSPEDSSIYLCSVEGIWGQGGDGYTFGSGTRLTVV.

This chain joins TRBV5-4 and TRBJ2-1, with TRBD2 matching over 8 bases. Germline assignment: CDR1 SGHNT and CDR2 YYREEE (reference sequence). With V trimmed by 4 bases and J by 5 bases, 2 bases remained unmatched. CDR3 length: 13 amino acids. DNA for the CDR3: TGTGCCAGCAGCGCGACTAGCGACAATGAGCAGTTCTTC. Its protein product is CASSATSDNEQFF.

This sequence joins TRBV6-4 and TRBJ2-5; 7 positions match TRBD2. Germline CDR1 reads MRHNA; CDR2 reads SNTAGT. The CDR3 has 17 residues. J lost 3 bases, V lost 6 bases, and 16 bases had no gene match. The CDR3 region is CASRIGGGPGLKETQYF. As DNA, the CDR3 is TGTGCCAGCAGAATTGGCGGGGGTCCGGGGCTTAAAGAGACCCAGTACTTC.

The count of this clone is one. The V gene is TRBV2, the J gene TRBJ1-5; 7 positions match TRBD1. J was trimmed by 5 bases and V by 6 bases; bases with no gene match: 7. This CDR3 region has 14 residues. The V gene's germline CDR1 is SNHLY and CDR2 FYNNEI. The DNA of the CDR3 is TGTGCCAGCAGGCAGGGACAGCCAGATCAGCCCCAGCATTTT. Its protein product is CASRQGQPDQPQHF. Full variable domain (remainder filled in from reference TRBV2 and TRBJ1-5): EPEVTQTPSHQVTQMGQEVILRCVPISNHLYFYWYRQILGQKVEFLVSFYNNEISEKSEIFDDQFSVERPDGSNFTLKIRSTKLEDSAMYFCASRQGQPDQPQHFGDGTRLSIL.